One and the same sample provided the 32 T cell receptor beta chains below, sequenced in a study of vaccination and CD4 T cells after COVID-19. Sequenced with the Oncomine TCR Beta short-read assay was DNA taken from cultured CD4+ T cells. TCRdb reanalysed the PCR reads using MiXCR and keeps one entry per CDR3 protein. The sample carries tens of thousands of distinct CDR3 sequences, 62% recorded once. Their cognate antigens are unknown. The treatment: approximately nine-day PBMC culture with coronavirus spike peptide pools or control peptides (ViraFEST assay). Sample: CD4+ T cells from blood, cultured in vitro. Every receptor here comes from a human donor who had recovered from COVID-19.

The chain combines TRBV30 with TRBJ1-2, with TRBD1 as a possible D gene (6 bases). The CDR3 is made up of 13 amino acids. The V end was cut by 3 bases, the J end by 2 bases, with 10 bases between. CDR1 and CDR2 (germline): GTSNPN, SVGIG (reference sequence). CDR3 sequence: CAWRTGGNYGYTF. In DNA form, the CDR3 reads TGTGCCTGGAGGACAGGAGGAAACTATGGCTACACCTTC.

This clonotype came up a few times. Germline and junction disagree at one end, which may indicate a read error. The chain couples TRBV6-1 to TRBJ1-5, with D maybe TRBD1 (5 bases). This CDR3 comprises 12 residues. Looked up from germline, CDR1 is MNHNS and CDR2 is SASEGT. CDR3 loop: CACRVSNQPQHF. CDR3 nucleotide sequence: TGTGCCTGCAGGGTTAGCAATCAGCCCCAGCATTTT.

This rearrangement joins TRBV6-2 or TRBV6-3 to TRBJ2-1; maybe TRBD2 (6 bases). Germline CDR1 reads MNHEY; CDR2 reads SVGEGT. The CDR3 runs to 15 residues. V was cut by 6 bases and J by 4 bases, with 16 bases left in between. The DNA of the CDR3 is TGTGCCAGCAGGACGGTGGTTAGCGGATACAATGAGCAGTTCTTC. It is translated as CASRTVVSGYNEQFF.

This sequence joins TRBV6-2 or TRBV6-3 and TRBJ2-7; the D is unclear. The ends were cut back, 10 bases at V and 1 base at J, with 14 bases in the middle. The germline CDR1 and CDR2 sequences are MNHEY and SVGEGT. The CDR3 spans 13 residues. The CDR3 bases are TGTGCCACGCTAGATGAGCCTTCCTACGAGCAGTACTTC. This gives the protein CATLDEPSYEQYF.

This chain links TRBV6-1 with TRBJ2-2; D remains ambiguous. CDR1 is MNHNS, CDR2 SASEGT, per germline. The CDR3 length is 14 residues. With 6 bases removed from V and 4 bases from J, the gap between germline ends came to 12 bases. The CDR3 DNA follows: TGTGCCAGCAGAACGACACCTCTCACCGGGGAGCTGTTTTTT. This translates into CASRTTPLTGELFF.

The rearrangement joins TRBV20-1 to TRBJ2-3; 12 bases are a match to TRBD2. CDR1 is DFQATT, CDR2 SNEGSKA, per germline (reference sequence). The CDR3 contains 21 residues. V dropped 0 bases and J dropped 3; count of bases not matched to a gene: 19. The CDR3 sequence is CSARDWGASGRAGSVTDTQYF. The CDR3 nucleotides read TGCAGTGCTAGAGATTGGGGGGCTAGCGGGAGGGCAGGGAGTGTAACAGATACGCAGTATTTT.

This clonotype turned up a few times. The chain links TRBV6-2 or TRBV6-3 to TRBJ1-1; tentatively, D is TRBD1 (5 bases). The germline V gene encodes CDR1 MNHEY and CDR2 SVGEGT. Trimming left V 6 bases short and J 4 bases short, with 15 bases between. The CDR3 loop spans 14 amino acids. CDR3 loop: CASRSTVDGTEAFF. The DNA for the CDR3 is TGTGCCAGCAGATCGACAGTCGACGGCACTGAAGCTTTCTTT.

The V call is TRBV7-2, the J call TRBJ2-1; a possible D gene is TRBD2 (6 bases). V lost 5 bases and J 7 bases, leaving 18 bases between the germline ends. Germline V lookup: CDR1 SGHTA, CDR2 FQGNSA. The CDR3 is made up of 15 amino acids. CDR3 loop: CASSGRVSGGNEQFF. The CDR3 region has the DNA TGTGCCAGCAGCGGCAGGGTCTCTGGGGGGAATGAGCAGTTCTTC.

The V gene is TRBV20-1, the J gene TRBJ1-1; D is ambiguous. Germline V lookup: CDR1 DFQATT, CDR2 SNEGSKA (reference sequence). The V gene lost 6 bases and the J gene lost 6 bases, with 14 bases spanning the gap. CDR3 length: 12 amino acids. The CDR3 loop is CSATPNGPEAFF. The CDR3 DNA reads TGCAGTGCCACCCCAAACGGGCCTGAAGCTTTCTTT.

The V and J genes are TRBV25-1 and TRBJ1-1; 8 nucleotides line up with TRBD1. The germline V gene has CDR1 MGHDK and CDR2 SYGVNS. This CDR3 contains 11 residues. Trimming removed 6 bases from V and 11 bases from J; junction bases left unmatched: 5. CDR3 protein: CASRKTGGAFF. The CDR3 coding sequence is TGTGCCAGCAGAAAAACAGGGGGTGCTTTCTTT.

For the CDR3, the DNA is TGTGCCAGCAGCCCCCATTGGGCAGAGAACACTGAAGCTTTCTTT. Protein product: CASSPHWAENTEAFF. V is TRBV7-2 and J is TRBJ1-1; D call uncertain. CDR1 SGHTA and CDR2 FQGNSA come from the germline V gene. The V end was cut by 5 bases, the J end by 1 base, with 14 bases between. CDR3 length: 15 amino acids.

J is TRBJ2-3 and V is TRBV7-9; the match to TRBD2 covers 7 bases. This CDR3 is 14 amino acids long. V was clipped by 6 bases and J by 2 bases; unmatched bases: 5. From germline, CDR1 is SEHNR and CDR2 FQNEAQ (reference sequence). CDR3 sequence reads: CASSPSGNTDTQYF. CDR3 bases: TGTGCCAGCAGTCCTAGCGGAAACACAGATACGCAGTATTTT. Together with reference TRBV7-9 and TRBJ2-3, the CDR3 gives the full variable domain: DTGVSQNPRHKITKRGQNVTFRCDPISEHNRLYWYRQTLGQGPEFLTYFQNEAQLEKSRLLSDRFSAERPKGSFSTLEIQRTEQGDSAMYLCASSPSGNTDTQYFGPGTRLTVL.

The genes are TRBV28 and TRBJ2-1; D unclear. The ends were cut back, 3 bases at V and 0 bases at J, with 9 bases in the middle. The germline V gene encodes CDR1 MDHEN and CDR2 SYDVKM. CDR3 length: 15 residues. The CDR3 region is CASSFVGYSYNEQFF. The CDR3 nucleotides read TGTGCCAGCAGTTTTGTCGGGTACTCCTACAATGAGCAGTTCTTC. The full variable domain, rest sourced from reference TRBV28 and TRBJ2-1, is DVKVTQSSRYLVKRTGEKVFLECVQDMDHENMFWYRQDPGLGLRLIYFSYDVKMKEKGDIPEGYSVSREKKERFSLILESASTNQTSMYLCASSFVGYSYNEQFFGPGTRLTVL.

The genes are TRBV7-9 and TRBJ1-2, with D tentatively TRBD1 (5 bases). The CDR3 is 15 amino acids. Germline V gives CDR1 SEHNR, CDR2 FQNEAQ (reference sequence). Trimming took off 5 bases at V and 4 bases at J, with 17 bases between the two ends. The CDR3 region is CASSPPGTGPYGYTF. The CDR3 DNA reads TGTGCCAGCAGCCCCCCCGGGACCGGCCCCTATGGCTACACCTTC.

The chain recombines TRBV27 with TRBJ1-2, with TRBD1 identical over 9 bases. The CDR3 runs 14 residues. Germline CDR1 and CDR2: MNHEY and SMNVEV (reference sequence). The V and J ends lost 5 bases and 5 bases, in that order; junction bases with no gene match: 6. DNA for the CDR3: TGTGCCAGCAGTCCCTCGACAGGGGGATATGGCTACACCTTC. Its translation is CASSPSTGGYGYTF.

This clonotype was observed a single time. V gene TRBV7-9 combines with J gene TRBJ1-4; the D is unclear. This CDR3 region has 15 residues. CDR1 SEHNR and CDR2 FQNEAQ come from the germline V gene (reference sequence). Trimming pared 0 bases from V and 4 bases from J, leaving 9 bases between. CDR3 coding DNA: TGTGCCAGCAGCTTAGCCGCAGGCCGTAATGAAAAACTGTTTTTT. Translated, it gives CASSLAAGRNEKLFF.

The genes are TRBV6-5 and TRBJ1-1; D possibly corresponds to TRBD1 (5 bases). Germline lookup yields CDR1 MNHEY and CDR2 SVGAGI. V was trimmed by 4 bases and J by 2 bases, leaving 11 bases between them. This CDR3 is 14 amino acids long. The CDR3 spells CASSWKGPNTEAFF. CDR3 DNA sequence: TGTGCCAGCAGTTGGAAGGGGCCTAACACTGAAGCTTTCTTT.

This clonotype showed up just a few times. This chain links TRBV24-1 with TRBJ1-2; 12 nucleotides agree with TRBD1. Germline CDR1 and CDR2: KGHDR and SFDVKD. This CDR3 is built from 13 residues. J was trimmed by 4 bases and V by 9 bases; bases with no gene match: 2. For the CDR3, the DNA is TGTGCCACCGGGACAGGGGGCTCCTATGGCTACACCTTC. Its protein product is CATGTGGSYGYTF.

This clonotype is a singleton in its sample. The chain links TRBV7-2 to TRBJ2-5; D is unresolved. There are 16 residues in the CDR3. Germline V lookup: CDR1 SGHTA, CDR2 FQGNSA. The ends were cut back, 5 bases at V and 7 bases at J, with 23 bases in the middle. Here the CDR3 DNA reads TGTGCCAGCAGCCTCCGGACCGGGCCAATGGTGGGGACCCAGTACTTC. Protein: CASSLRTGPMVGTQYF.

The rearrangement uses TRBV30 and TRBJ2-3, with D perhaps TRBD2 (6 bases). The germline gives CDR1 GTSNPN, CDR2 SVGIG (reference sequence). Trimming took 1 base from V and 4 from J, leaving 15 bases between them. The CDR3 has 15 amino acids. The CDR3 DNA is TGTGCCTGGAGTGGAGTAGCGGCCCTTTCAGATACGCAGTATTTT. Translating gives CAWSGVAALSDTQYF.

The rearrangement links TRBV15 to TRBJ2-5, with 7 nucleotides matching TRBD1. This CDR3 has 14 residues. The ends lost 5 bases at V and 7 bases at J; junction bases unmatched: 10. Germline CDR1 is LNHNV and CDR2 is YYDKDF (reference sequence). Written as DNA, the CDR3 is TGTGCCACCAGCGGGACAGCTTGGGAAGGGACCCAGTACTTC. Amino acids: CATSGTAWEGTQYF.

V gene TRBV24-1 combines with J gene TRBJ2-1; TRBD2 agrees at 14 bases. The CDR3 sequence is 17 residues long. J gave up 8 bases and V 1 base, and 6 bases lay outside the gene matches. In germline, CDR1 is KGHDR, CDR2 SFDVKD. In nucleotides, the CDR3 is TGTGCCACCAGTGATTTACAGGGACTAGCGGGAGTGCATGAGCAGTTCTTC. Residues: CATSDLQGLAGVHEQFF.

The chain has TRBV20-1 and TRBJ2-7; 8 bases are shared with TRBD2. Per germline, CDR1 DFQATT and CDR2 SNEGSKA (reference sequence). The CDR3 loop spans 14 amino acids. V lost 1 base, J lost 2 bases, and 4 bases stayed unmatched. The CDR3 DNA follows: TGCAGTGCTAGAGTGAGGACTAGCCCCTACGAGCAGTACTTC. It encodes CSARVRTSPYEQYF.

This rearrangement joins TRBV6-1 to TRBJ2-7; TRBD2 matches 7 bases. J was trimmed by 4 bases and V by 8 bases; bases with no gene match: 8. CDR3 length equals 13 residues. Germline V gives CDR1 MNHNS, CDR2 SASEGT. This CDR3 is CASQTSSRYEQYF. The CDR3 DNA reads TGTGCCAGCCAGACTAGCAGTAGGTACGAGCAGTACTTC.

This chain uses TRBV20-1 with TRBJ2-5; the match to TRBD2 covers 12 bases. This CDR3 contains 14 residues. J gave up 5 bases and V 1 base, and 2 bases lay outside the gene matches. Germline V gene lookup returns CDR1 DFQATT and CDR2 SNEGSKA (reference sequence). The CDR3 loop reads CSARGGLAGETQYF. The CDR3 DNA reads as TGCAGTGCTAGAGGAGGACTAGCGGGGGAGACCCAGTACTTC.

This clonotype has only a few counts. The chain uses TRBV6-1 and TRBJ1-5; 7 bases align to TRBD1. V dropped 5 bases and J dropped 0; count of bases not matched to a gene: 13. CDR3 length equals 18 residues. Germline loops: CDR1 MNHNS, CDR2 SASEGT. CDR3 amino acids: CASSRRTGGDNSNQPQHF. The DNA of the CDR3 is TGTGCCAGCAGTCGTCGGACAGGTGGGGATAATAGCAATCAGCCCCAGCATTTT.

This clonotype was seen a few times. The V gene is TRBV30, the J gene TRBJ2-7; no clear D gene. There are 14 residues in the CDR3. The germline V gene has CDR1 GTSNPN and CDR2 SVGIG (reference sequence). Trimming shortened V by 0 bases and J by 5 bases, and 14 bases separated the two germline ends. CDR3 residues: CAWSVSAVLNEQYF. For the CDR3, the DNA is TGTGCCTGGAGTGTATCGGCGGTCCTAAACGAGCAGTACTTC.

This chain connects TRBV6-1 to TRBJ1-3, with D perhaps matching TRBD1 (6 bases). There are 15 residues in the CDR3. Trimming took off 8 bases at V and 0 bases at J, with 14 bases between the two ends. Per germline, CDR1 MNHNS and CDR2 SASEGT. The DNA of the CDR3 is TGTGCCAGCGGAATTGACAGGAGCTCTGGAAACACCATATATTTT. It is translated as CASGIDRSSGNTIYF.

The genes are TRBV7-3 and TRBJ2-3; the D is unclear. CDR1 is SGHTA, CDR2 FQGTGA, per germline. Between the trimmed V and J ends, which lost 4 bases and 2 bases, there was a span of 7 bases. The CDR3 has 13 residues. The CDR3 DNA is TGTGCCAGCAGCTCCGGCGACACAGATACGCAGTATTTT. Amino acids: CASSSGDTDTQYF.

This chain links TRBV7-2 with TRBJ1-6; D may be TRBD1 (6 bases). Per the germline V gene, CDR1 is SGHTA and CDR2 is FQGNSA. Trimming pared 5 bases from V and 7 bases from J, leaving 15 bases between. The length of the CDR3 is 15 residues. The CDR3 region is CASSTEGGGNSPLHF. CDR3 bases: TGTGCCAGCAGCACCGAGGGGGGAGGGAATTCACCCCTCCACTTT.

The chain has TRBV19 and TRBJ1-2; D is possibly TRBD1 (5 bases). The length of the CDR3 is 15 residues. V lost 4 bases, J lost 5 bases, and 17 bases lay in between. In germline, CDR1 is LNHDA, CDR2 SQIVND (reference sequence). CDR3 in amino acids: CASSTQAGGRYGYTF. The DNA of the CDR3 is TGTGCCAGTAGTACCCAGGCGGGGGGAAGGTATGGCTACACCTTC. The variable domain in full, with the rest retrieved from reference TRBV19 and TRBJ1-2, is DGGITQSPKYLFRKEGQNVTLSCEQNLNHDAMYWYRQDPGQGLRLIYYSQIVNDFQKGDIAEGYSVSREKKESFPLTVTSAQKNPTAFYLCASSTQAGGRYGYTFGSGTRLTVV.

In DNA, the CDR3 is TGTGCCAGCAGCCTCGACAGGCCTCCGGATACGCAGTATTTT. The encoded protein is CASSLDRPPDTQYF. The V gene is TRBV7-3, the J gene TRBJ2-3; the D gene is possibly TRBD1 (6 bases). Germline V gene lookup returns CDR1 SGHTA and CDR2 FQGTGA. Deletions cut 5 bases from V and 6 bases from J, with 15 bases between. The CDR3 runs 14 residues.